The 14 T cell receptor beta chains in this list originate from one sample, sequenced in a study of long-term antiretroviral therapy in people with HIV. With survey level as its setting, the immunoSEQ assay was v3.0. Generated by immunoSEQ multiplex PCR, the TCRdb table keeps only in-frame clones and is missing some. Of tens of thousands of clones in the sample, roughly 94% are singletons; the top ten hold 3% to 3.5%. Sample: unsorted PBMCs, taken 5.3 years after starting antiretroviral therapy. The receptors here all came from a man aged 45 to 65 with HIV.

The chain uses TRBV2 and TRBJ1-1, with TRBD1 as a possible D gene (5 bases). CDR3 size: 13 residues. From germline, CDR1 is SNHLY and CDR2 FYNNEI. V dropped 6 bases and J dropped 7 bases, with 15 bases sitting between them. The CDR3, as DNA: TGTGCCAGCAGACAAAGCCCCAGGGTTGAAGCTTTCTTT. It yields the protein CASRQSPRVEAFF.

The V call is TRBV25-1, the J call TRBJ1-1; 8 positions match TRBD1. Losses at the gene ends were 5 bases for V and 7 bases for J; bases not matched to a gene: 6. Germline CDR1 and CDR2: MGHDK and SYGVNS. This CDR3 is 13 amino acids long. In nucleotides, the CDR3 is TGTGCCAGCAGTAACGACAGGGGACTTGAAGCTTTCTTT. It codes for CASSNDRGLEAFF.

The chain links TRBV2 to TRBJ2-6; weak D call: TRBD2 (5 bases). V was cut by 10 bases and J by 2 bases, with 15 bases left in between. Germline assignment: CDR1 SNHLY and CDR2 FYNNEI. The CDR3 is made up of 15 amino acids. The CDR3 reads CATAPSSTGANVLTF. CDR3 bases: TGTGCCACCGCCCCCTCTAGCACTGGGGCCAACGTCCTGACTTTC. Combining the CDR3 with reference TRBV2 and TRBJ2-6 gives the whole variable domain EPEVTQTPSHQVTQMGQEVILRCVPISNHLYFYWYRQILGQKVEFLVSFYNNEISEKSEIFDDQFSVERPDGSNFTLKIRSTKLEDSAMYFCATAPSSTGANVLTFGAGSRLTVL.

CDR3 sequence reads: CASSFRGDTQYF. CDR3 DNA sequence: TGTGCCAGCAGTTTTCGGGGGGATACGCAGTATTTT. V and J are TRBV27 and TRBJ2-3; TRBD2 might be the D (6 bases). This CDR3 comprises 12 residues. Per the germline V gene, CDR1 is MNHEY and CDR2 is SMNVEV (reference sequence). Between the trimmed V and J ends, which lost 3 bases and 6 bases, there was a span of 7 bases.

The CDR3 loop is CASSLQVPLGTQYF. CDR3 nucleotide sequence: TGTGCCAGCAGCTTACAGGTCCCACTTGGTACGCAGTATTTT. V and J are TRBV6-6 and TRBJ2-3, with D perhaps TRBD1 (5 bases). V was shortened by 6 bases and J by 8 bases, with 18 bases between the two germline ends. The CDR3 spans 14 residues. The germline CDR1 and CDR2 sequences are MNHNY and SVGAGI (reference sequence).

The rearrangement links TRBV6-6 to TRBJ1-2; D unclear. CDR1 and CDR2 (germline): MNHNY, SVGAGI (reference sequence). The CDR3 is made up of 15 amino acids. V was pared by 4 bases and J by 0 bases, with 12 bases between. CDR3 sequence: CASSSPGAANYGYTF. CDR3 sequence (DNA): TGTGCCAGCAGTTCCCCCGGAGCCGCTAACTATGGCTACACCTTC.

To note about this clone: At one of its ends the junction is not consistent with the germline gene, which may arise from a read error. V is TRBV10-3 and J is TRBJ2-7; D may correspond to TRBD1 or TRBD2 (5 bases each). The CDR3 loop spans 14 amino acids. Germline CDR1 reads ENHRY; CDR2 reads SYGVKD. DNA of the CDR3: TGTGCCAGCAGTCCCCGGGACGGGGAGTACGAGCAGTACTTC. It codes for CASSPRDGEYEQYF.

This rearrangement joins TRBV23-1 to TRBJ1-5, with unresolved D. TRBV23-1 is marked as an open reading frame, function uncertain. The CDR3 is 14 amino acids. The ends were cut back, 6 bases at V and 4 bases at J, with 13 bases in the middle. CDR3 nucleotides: TGCGCCAGCAGCCAAAGGCGTATGAATCAGCCCCAGCATTTT. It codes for CASSQRRMNQPQHF.

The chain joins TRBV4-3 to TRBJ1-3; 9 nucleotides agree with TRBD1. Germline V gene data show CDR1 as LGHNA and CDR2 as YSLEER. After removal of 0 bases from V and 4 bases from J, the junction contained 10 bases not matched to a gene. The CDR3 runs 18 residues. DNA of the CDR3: TGCGCCAGCAGCCAAGACCTAACCGGGACAGGGTCCGGAAACACCATATATTTT. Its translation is CASSQDLTGTGSGNTIYF.

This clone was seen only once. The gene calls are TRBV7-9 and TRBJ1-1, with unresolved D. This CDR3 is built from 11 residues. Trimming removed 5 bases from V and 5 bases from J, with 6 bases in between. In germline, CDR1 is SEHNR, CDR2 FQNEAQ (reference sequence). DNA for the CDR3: TGTGCCAGCAGCCGCAGTACTGAAGCTTTCTTT. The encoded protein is CASSRSTEAFF.

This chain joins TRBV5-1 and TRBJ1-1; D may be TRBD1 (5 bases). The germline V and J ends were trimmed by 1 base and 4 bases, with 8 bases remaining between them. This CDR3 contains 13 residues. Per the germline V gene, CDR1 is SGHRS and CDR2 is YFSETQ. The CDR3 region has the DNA TGCGCCAGCAGCTTGCCAGGGAGCACTGAAGCTTTCTTT. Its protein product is CASSLPGSTEAFF. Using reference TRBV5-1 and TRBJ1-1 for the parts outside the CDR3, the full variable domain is KAGVTQTPRYLIKTRGQQVTLSCSPISGHRSVSWYQQTPGQGLQFLFEYFSETQRNKGNFPGRFSGRQFSNSRSEMNVSTLELGDSALYLCASSLPGSTEAFFGQGTRLTVV.

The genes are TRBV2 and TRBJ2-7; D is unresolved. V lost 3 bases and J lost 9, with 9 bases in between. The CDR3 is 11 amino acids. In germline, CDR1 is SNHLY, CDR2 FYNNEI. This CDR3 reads CASSDLLGQYF. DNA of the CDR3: TGTGCCAGCAGTGACCTCCTAGGGCAGTACTTC.

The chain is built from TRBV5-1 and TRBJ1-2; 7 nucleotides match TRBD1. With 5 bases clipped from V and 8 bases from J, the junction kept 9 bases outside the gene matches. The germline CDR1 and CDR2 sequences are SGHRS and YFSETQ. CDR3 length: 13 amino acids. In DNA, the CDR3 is TGCGCCAGCAGTGAAGGACAGGTTCAAGGCTACACCTTC. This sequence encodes CASSEGQVQGYTF.

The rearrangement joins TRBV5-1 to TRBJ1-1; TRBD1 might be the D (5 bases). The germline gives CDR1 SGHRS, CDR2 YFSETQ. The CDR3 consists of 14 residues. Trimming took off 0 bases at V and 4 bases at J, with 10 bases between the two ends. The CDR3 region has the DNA TGCGCCAGCAGCTTGGTCGGGGGGAGCACTGAAGCTTTCTTT. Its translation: CASSLVGGSTEAFF.